This entry features one TCR beta chain sequence. The sample comes from a study of control samples from healthy donors and cancer patients. The CDR3 totals 15 residues. The germline V and J ends were trimmed by 2 bases and 0 bases, with 10 bases remaining between them. CDR1 is SNHLY, CDR2 FYNNEI, per germline. Only in-frame clones appear in the TCRdb table, and some are missing; sequencing was by immunoSEQ multiplex PCR. The repertoire holds 50,000 to 55,000 clones, approximately 86% seen once, with roughly an eighth in the top ten. This chain joins TRBV2 and TRBJ2-5; D possibly corresponds to TRBD2 (6 bases). Sequenced sample: PBMCs. This clonotype was sampled from a man in his sixties with head and neck cancer. The CDR3, as DNA: TGTGCCAGCAGTGAAATCGGCGGGAACCAAGAGACCCAGTACTTC. It yields the protein CASSEIGGNQETQYF.